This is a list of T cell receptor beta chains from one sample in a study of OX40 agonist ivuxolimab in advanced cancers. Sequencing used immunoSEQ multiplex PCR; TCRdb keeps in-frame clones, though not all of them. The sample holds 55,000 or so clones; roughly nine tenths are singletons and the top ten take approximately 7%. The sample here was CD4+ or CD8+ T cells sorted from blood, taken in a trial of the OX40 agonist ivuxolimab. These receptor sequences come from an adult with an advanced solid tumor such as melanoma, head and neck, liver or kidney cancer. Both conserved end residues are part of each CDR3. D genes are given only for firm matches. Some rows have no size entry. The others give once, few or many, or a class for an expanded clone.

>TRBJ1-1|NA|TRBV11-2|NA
TGTGCCAGCAAGGGGTACACTGAAGCTTTCTTT
CASKGYTEAFF
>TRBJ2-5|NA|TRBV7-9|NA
TGTGCCAGCAGCCGCCAGGGGGGTTTTCGAGAGACCCAGTACTTC
CASSRQGGFRETQYF
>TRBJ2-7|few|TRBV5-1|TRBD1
TGCGCCAGCAAGTTAGCCGGGACAGGCGACTACGAGCAGTACTTC
CASKLAGTGDYEQYF
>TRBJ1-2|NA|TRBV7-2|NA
TGTGCCAGCAGCCAAAGCTGGGACATCACCTATGGCTACACCTTC
CASSQSWDITYGYTF
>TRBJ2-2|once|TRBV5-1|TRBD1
TGCGCCAGCAGCTCGCGGACAGGGGGCAACGGGGAGCTGTTTTTT
CASSSRTGGNGELFF
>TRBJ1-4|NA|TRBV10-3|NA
TGTGCCATCGGAGCCGGGACCCGAAATGAAAAACTGTTTTTT
CAIGAGTRNEKLFF
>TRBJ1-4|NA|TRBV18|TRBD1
TGTGCCAGCTCATCGACCGGGACAGGGTCTGAAAAACTGTTTTTT
CASSSTGTGSEKLFF
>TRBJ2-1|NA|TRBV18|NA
TGTGCCAGCTCACTCCAAAGGACACTGAACAATGAGCAGTTCTTC
CASSLQRTLNNEQFF
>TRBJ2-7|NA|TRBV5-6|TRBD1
TGTGCCAGCAGCTTGGGGGGACAGGGGAAAATCAGGGAGTTC
CASSLGGQGKIREF
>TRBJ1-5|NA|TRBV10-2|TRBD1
TGCGCCAGCAGTGAGACCGGGACAGGGCGTCAGCCCCAGCATTTT
CASSETGTGRQPQHF
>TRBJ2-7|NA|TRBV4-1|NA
TGCGCCAGCAGCCAAGATGGGGACTTTCCCTACGAGCAGTACTTC
CASSQDGDFPYEQYF
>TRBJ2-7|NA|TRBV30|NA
TGTGCCTGGAGTGTAAGAGTCAGGGGTTACGAGCAGTACTTC
CAWSVRVRGYEQYF
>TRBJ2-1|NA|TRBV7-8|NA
TGTGCCAGCAGCTCCGGCAGGGGCAATGAGCAGTTCTTC
CASSSGRGNEQFF
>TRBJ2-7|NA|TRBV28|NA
TGTGCCAGCACCGAGTCTCTTGGGGAGCAGTACTTC
CASTESLGEQYF
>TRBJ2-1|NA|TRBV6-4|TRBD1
TGTGCCAGCAAGGACAGGGGGGATAGCTCCTACAATGAGCAGTTCTTC
CASKDRGDSSYNEQFF
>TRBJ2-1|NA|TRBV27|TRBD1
TGTGCCAGCAGTAGGGGGCGCGACTACAATGAGCAGTTCTTC
CASSRGRDYNEQFF
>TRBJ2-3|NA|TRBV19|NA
TGTGCCAGTAGTAGACAGGTTTTCTTGGATACGCAGTATTTT
CASSRQVFLDTQYF
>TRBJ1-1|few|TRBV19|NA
TGTGCCAGTCTCCAGGGTACTACTGAAGCTTTCTTT
CASLQGTTEAFF
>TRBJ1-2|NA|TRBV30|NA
TGTGCCTGGACCGCAACCGGCCCCGCGGCCTTC
CAWTATGPAAF
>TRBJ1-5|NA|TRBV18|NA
TGTGCCAGCTCACCACCGCCAGGGACGAGCAATCAGCCCCAGCATTTT
CASSPPPGTSNQPQHF
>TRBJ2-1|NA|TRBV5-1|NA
TGCGCCAGCAGCTTGGCAGGGAACAATGAGCAGTTCTTC
CASSLAGNNEQFF
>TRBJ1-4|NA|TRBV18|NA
TGTGCCAGCTCGCTTACAGGACCAGGGGATGAAAAACTGTTTTTT
CASSLTGPGDEKLFF
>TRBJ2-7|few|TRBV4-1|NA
TGCGCCAGCAGCCGCGACCTCAGCAGGGTGGTGGACGAGCAGTACTTC
CASSRDLSRVVDEQYF
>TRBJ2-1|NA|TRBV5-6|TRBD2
TGTGCCAGCAGCTTGCGGGGGGTCCTGAACAATGAGCAGTTCTTC
CASSLRGVLNNEQFF
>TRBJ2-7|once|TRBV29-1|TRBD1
TGCAGCGTCGACAGGGGAGGCTACGAGCAGTACTTC
CSVDRGGYEQYF
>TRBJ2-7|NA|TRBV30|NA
TGTGCCGGAGGGGGTAGACAGGGAGACCACGAGCAGTACTTC
CAGGGRQGDHEQYF
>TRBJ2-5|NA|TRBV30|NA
TGTGCCTGGAGTGCGGGTTCAGAGACCCAGTACTTC
CAWSAGSETQYF
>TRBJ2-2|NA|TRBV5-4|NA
TGTGCCAGCAGCTTGGCCGGGTCGGCTGCGAACACCGGGGAGCTGTTTTTT
CASSLAGSAANTGELFF
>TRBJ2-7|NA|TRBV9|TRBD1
TGTGCCAGCAGCCCCCGCTCTCTATGGGACAGCAAACGCTCCTACGAGCAGTACTTC
CASSPRSLWDSKRSYEQYF
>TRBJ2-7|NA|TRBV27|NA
TGTGCCAGCAGGGCACAGCATCAAACCTACGAGCAGTACTTC
CASRAQHQTYEQYF
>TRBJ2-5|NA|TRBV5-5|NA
TGTGCCAGCAGCTTGGCTGGTATTGAGACCCAGTACTTC
CASSLAGIETQYF
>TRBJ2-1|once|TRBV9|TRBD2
TGTGCCACCTCAACCGGGGCTAGCGGGGGGGCCAATGAGCAGTTCTTC
CATSTGASGGANEQFF
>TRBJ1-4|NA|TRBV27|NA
TGTGCCAGCAGTTTTTCCGGGACATCCCGTGAAAAACTGTTTTTT
CASSFSGTSREKLFF
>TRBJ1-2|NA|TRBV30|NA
TGTGCCTGGAATGGGCGGGGAGTGGATGGCTACACCTTC
CAWNGRGVDGYTF
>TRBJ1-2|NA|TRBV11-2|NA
TGTGCCAGCAGCCCCACCCCGGCAGTTGGCTACACCTTC
CASSPTPAVGYTF
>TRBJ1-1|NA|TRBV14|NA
TGTGCCAGCAGCCATCGTGGAGAAGCTTTCTTT
CASSHRGEAFF
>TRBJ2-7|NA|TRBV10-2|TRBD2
TGCGCCAGCAGGCCCGGCTGGCTAGCGGGGGGAACGGTTCACTACGAGCAGTACTTC
CASRPGWLAGGTVHYEQYF
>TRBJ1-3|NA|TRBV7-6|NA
TGTGCCAGCAGCTTAGCAGGGAGCTCTGGAAACACCATATATTTT
CASSLAGSSGNTIYF
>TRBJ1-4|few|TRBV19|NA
TGTGCCAGTAGTATAGCTGGGGTCGGTGAAAAACTGTTTTTT
CASSIAGVGEKLFF
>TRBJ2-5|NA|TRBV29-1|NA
TGCAGCGTTGAAGATCTACGGCTCCAAGAGACCCAGTACTTC
CSVEDLRLQETQYF
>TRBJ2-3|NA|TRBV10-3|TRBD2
TGTGCCACCGACCGCGGGGGGGCCCAAGATACGCAGTATTTT
CATDRGGAQDTQYF
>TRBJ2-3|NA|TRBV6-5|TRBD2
TGTGCCAGCAGTTACTTGGCGGGGGGCCCCAATACGCAGTATTTT
CASSYLAGGPNTQYF